The 28 T cell receptor beta chains given below trace back to one sample, sequenced in a study of monozygotic twins with inflammatory bowel disease. TCRdb reprocessed the 5' RACE reads and keeps a single row for each CDR3 protein, giving no DNA. This table holds around 47,000 distinct CDR3 sequences. The sample consisted of blood. The receptor source for this set is a human donor with ulcerative colitis or Crohn's disease, or a healthy co-twin of an affected twin (not recorded which).

The gene calls are TRBV3-1 and TRBJ2-3. The germline gives CDR1 LGHDT, CDR2 YNNKEL (reference sequence). The CDR3 runs 14 residues. CDR3 amino acids: CASSHWYRTDTQYF.

The chain links TRBV19 to TRBJ2-6. This CDR3 spans 15 amino acids. Germline assignment: CDR1 LNHDA and CDR2 SQIVND (reference sequence). The CDR3 sequence: CASSKRDSGANVLTF.

This chain uses TRBV11-2 with TRBJ2-7; TCRdb's D call, TRBD1, is unchecked because there is no DNA. CDR3 size: 16 residues. In germline, CDR1 is SGHAT, CDR2 FQNNGV. The CDR3 is CASSSIQGLSSYEQYF. The full variable domain, in which reference TRBV11-2 and TRBJ2-7 provide the parts outside the CDR3, is EAGVAQSPRYKIIEKRQSVAFWCNPISGHATLYWYQQILGQGPKLLIQFQNNGVVDDSQLPKDRFSAERLKGVDSTLKIQPAKLEDSAVYLCASSSIQGLSSYEQYFGPGTRLTVT.

The chain is built from TRBV20-1 and TRBJ2-2; with no DNA, the TCRdb D assignment of TRBD1 cannot be verified. CDR1 is DFQATT and CDR2 is SNEGSKA in the germline V gene (reference sequence). This CDR3 has 16 amino acids. The CDR3 protein is CSARDYRAFGTGELFF.

The chain joins TRBV15 to TRBJ1-1. Germline V gene lookup returns CDR1 LNHNV and CDR2 YYDKDF (reference sequence). This CDR3 has 13 residues. The CDR3 protein is CATSSGWNTEAFF.

The V call is TRBV7-9, the J call TRBJ1-6; the TRBD1 assignment by TCRdb is unverifiable without DNA. Per the germline V gene, CDR1 is SEHNR and CDR2 is FQNEAQ (reference sequence). The CDR3 contains 16 residues. The chain's CDR3 is CASSLRPGEINSPLHF.

This chain uses TRBV27 with TRBJ2-1; the TRBD1 assignment by TCRdb is unverifiable without DNA. The CDR3 is 15 residues long. Looked up from germline, CDR1 is MNHEY and CDR2 is SMNVEV (reference sequence). The CDR3 reads CASSLLGTGIDEQFF.

CDR3 residues: CATSDSAQGGYNEQFF. The chain employs TRBV24-1 and TRBJ2-1; TCRdb reports TRBD2, a call that lacks DNA to check it against. The germline gives CDR1 KGHDR, CDR2 SFDVKD. The CDR3 totals 16 residues.

The chain has TRBV20-1 and TRBJ2-1. The CDR3 covers 13 residues. The germline V gene has CDR1 DFQATT and CDR2 SNEGSKA (reference sequence). The CDR3: CSASNAFNNEQFF.

V gene TRBV6-2 or TRBV6-3 combines with J gene TRBJ1-2; TCRdb returns TRBD1, unconfirmable since there is no DNA. Looked up from germline, CDR1 is MNHEY and CDR2 is SVGEGT. The CDR3 sequence is 14 residues long. This CDR3 reads CASSYVGQEYGYTF.

The chain joins TRBV16 to TRBJ2-7; no DNA is available, so the TRBD2 call from TCRdb remains unchecked. The CDR3 covers 16 residues. The germline gives CDR1 KGHSY, CDR2 FQNENV. This CDR3 is CASSQRLAGATYEQYF. Variable domain in full (rest from reference TRBV16 and TRBJ2-7): GEEVAQTPKHLVRGEGQKAKLYCAPIKGHSYVFWYQQVLKNEFKFLISFQNENVFDETGMPKERFSAKCLPNSPCSLEIQATKLEDSAVYFCASSQRLAGATYEQYFGPGTRLTVT.

The chain couples TRBV7-2 to TRBJ1-3. This CDR3 has 14 amino acids. CDR1 SGHTA and CDR2 FQGNSA come from the germline V gene. The CDR3 spells CASSLATAQAAIYF.

This chain uses TRBV7-2 with TRBJ2-3; TCRdb selects TRBD1, and the lack of DNA leaves this call unchecked. CDR1 SGHTA and CDR2 FQGNSA come from the germline V gene. The CDR3 spans 14 residues. The CDR3 region is CASSLSGGPDTQYF.

V gene TRBV5-1 combines with J gene TRBJ2-7; TCRdb gives TRBD2 as the D gene, but with no DNA this cannot be confirmed. CDR1 and CDR2 (germline): SGHRS, YFSETQ. The CDR3 loop spans 15 amino acids. CDR3 in amino acids: CASSPAGPGYYEQYF.

The chain combines TRBV20-1 with TRBJ1-6; TCRdb's D call of TRBD1 is untestable without DNA. Germline V gene lookup returns CDR1 DFQATT and CDR2 SNEGSKA (reference sequence). This CDR3 spans 14 amino acids. CDR3 amino acids: CSASRGQGNSPLHF.

The rearrangement uses TRBV3-1 and TRBJ2-7; TCRdb picks TRBD2, but there is no DNA to check that call. The germline V gene has CDR1 LGHDT and CDR2 YNNKEL (reference sequence). CDR3 length: 17 residues. This CDR3 reads CASSQVSGTSGSYEQYF.

The CDR3 loop reads CSARPRALTDTQYF. The chain links TRBV20-1 to TRBJ2-3; TCRdb designates TRBD2, a call that cannot be tested without DNA. CDR3 length equals 14 residues. The germline gives CDR1 DFQATT, CDR2 SNEGSKA (reference sequence).

This chain uses TRBV9 with TRBJ2-1; without DNA, the TCRdb call of TRBD2 cannot be checked. Germline values: CDR1 SGDLS, CDR2 YYNGEE. The CDR3 totals 16 residues. This CDR3 is CASSVELAGRFYEQFF.

The chain has TRBV20-1 and TRBJ1-5; with no DNA, the TCRdb D assignment of TRBD1 cannot be verified. Germline CDR1 is DFQATT and CDR2 is SNEGSKA (reference sequence). The CDR3 contains 14 residues. The CDR3 loop reads CSARGAGGTQPQHF.

The rearrangement uses TRBV6-1 and TRBJ1-5; the D gene TCRdb calls, TRBD1, cannot be checked with no DNA. The germline gives CDR1 MNHNS, CDR2 SASEGT. The CDR3 has 14 amino acids. The CDR3 is CASSERQGHQPQHF.

The chain uses TRBV12-3 or TRBV12-4 and TRBJ2-2; TCRdb gives TRBD1 as the D gene, but with no DNA this cannot be confirmed. CDR3 length: 15 amino acids. CDR3 region: CASSPRGLRSGELFF.

By frequency, this clonotype is medium-sized (0.01 to 0.1%). CDR3 loop: CASSWTGGQAFF. The J gene is TRBJ1-1, the V gene TRBV12-3 or TRBV12-4; TCRdb reports TRBD1, a call that lacks DNA to check it against. The length of the CDR3 is 12 residues.

J is TRBJ2-3 and V is TRBV7-6; there is no DNA to check the TCRdb D call of TRBD1. CDR3 size: 15 residues. The V gene's germline CDR1 is SGHVS and CDR2 FNYEAQ. This chain's CDR3 is CASRKGGMSTDTQYF.

The chain recombines TRBV10-3 with TRBJ2-2. The CDR3 totals 13 residues. CDR1 ENHRY and CDR2 SYGVKD come from the germline V gene. CDR3 amino acids: CAISEWDTGELFF.

This chain connects TRBV7-2 to TRBJ1-1; TCRdb outputs TRBD1, but without DNA this stays unchecked. The CDR3 sequence is 13 residues long. From germline, CDR1 is SGHTA and CDR2 FQGNSA. The CDR3 reads CASSPKGATEAFF.

CDR3 amino acids: CASSDRGQGAVNEQFF. The rearrangement uses TRBV25-1 and TRBJ2-1; the D gene TCRdb calls, TRBD1, cannot be checked with no DNA. The CDR3 is 16 amino acids. From germline, CDR1 is MGHDK and CDR2 SYGVNS.

The gene calls are TRBV5-1 and TRBJ2-3; TCRdb gives TRBD2 as the D gene, but with no DNA this cannot be confirmed. CDR3 length equals 16 residues. Germline CDR1 and CDR2: SGHRS and YFSETQ. The chain's CDR3 is CASSTGLLPLADTQYF.

The CDR3 spells CASSYTGGETQYF. This chain links TRBV6-2 or TRBV6-3 with TRBJ2-5; as DNA is missing, the TRBD1 call by TCRdb cannot be tested. There are 13 residues in the CDR3. CDR1 MNHEY and CDR2 SVGEGT come from the germline V gene.